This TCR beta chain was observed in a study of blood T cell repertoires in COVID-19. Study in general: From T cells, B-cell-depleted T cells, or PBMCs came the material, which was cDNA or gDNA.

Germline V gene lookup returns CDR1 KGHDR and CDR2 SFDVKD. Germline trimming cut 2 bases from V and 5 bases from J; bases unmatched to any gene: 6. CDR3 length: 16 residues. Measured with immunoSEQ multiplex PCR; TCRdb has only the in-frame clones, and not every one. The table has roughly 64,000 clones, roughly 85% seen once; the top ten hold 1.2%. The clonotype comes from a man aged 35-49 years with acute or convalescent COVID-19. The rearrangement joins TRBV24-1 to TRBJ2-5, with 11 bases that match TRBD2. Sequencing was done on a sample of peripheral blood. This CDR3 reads CATSDSGTSGRETQYF. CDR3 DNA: TGTGCCACCAGTGATTCTGGGACTAGCGGACGGGAGACCCAGTACTTC.